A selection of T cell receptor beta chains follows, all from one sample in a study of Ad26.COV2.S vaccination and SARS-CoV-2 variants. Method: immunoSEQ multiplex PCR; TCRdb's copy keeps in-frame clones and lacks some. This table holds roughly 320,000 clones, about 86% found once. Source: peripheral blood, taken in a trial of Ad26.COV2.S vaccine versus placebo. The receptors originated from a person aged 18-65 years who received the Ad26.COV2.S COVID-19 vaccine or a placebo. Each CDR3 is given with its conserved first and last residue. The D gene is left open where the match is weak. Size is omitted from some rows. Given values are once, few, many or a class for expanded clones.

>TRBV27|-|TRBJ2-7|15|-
CASSLWGGVAYEQYF
TGTGCCAGCAGTTTATGGGGAGGTGTTGCCTACGAGCAGTACTTC
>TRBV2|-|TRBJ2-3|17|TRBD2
CASSTRGAGTSTDTQYF
TGTGCCAGCAGTACCCGGGGAGCGGGGACGAGCACAGATACGCAGTATTTT
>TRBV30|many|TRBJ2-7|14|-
CAWSEGGFQYEQYF
TGTGCCTGGAGTGAAGGTGGGTTCCAATACGAGCAGTACTTC
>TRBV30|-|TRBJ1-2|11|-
CAWSVPSGYTF
TGTGCCTGGAGTGTACCGTCTGGCTACACCTTC
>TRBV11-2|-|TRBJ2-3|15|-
CASSSRQSSTDTQYF
TGTGCCAGCAGCTCTCGACAGAGCAGCACAGATACGCAGTATTTT
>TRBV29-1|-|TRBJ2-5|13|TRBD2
CSVGGGARETQYF
TGCAGCGTGGGCGGGGGGGCCAGAGAGACCCAGTACTTC
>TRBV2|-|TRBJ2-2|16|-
CASSEAEYLNTGELFF
TGTGCCAGCAGTGAAGCGGAGTACCTAAACACCGGGGAGCTGTTTTTT
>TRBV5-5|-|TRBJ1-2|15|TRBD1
CASSLGSTGRQGYTF
TGTGCCAGCAGCTTGGGTTCGACAGGGAGACAGGGCTACACCTTC
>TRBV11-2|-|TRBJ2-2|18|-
CASSLTPAWGFNTGELFF
TGTGCCAGCAGCCTCACTCCGGCCTGGGGATTTAACACCGGGGAGCTGTTTTTT
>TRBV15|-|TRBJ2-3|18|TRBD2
CATSRQGGLAGSTDTQYF
TGTGCCACCAGCAGACAAGGTGGACTAGCGGGGAGCACAGATACGCAGTATTTT
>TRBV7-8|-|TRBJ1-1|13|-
CASSLRDRTEAFF
TGTGCCAGCAGCTTAAGAGACAGGACTGAAGCTTTCTTT
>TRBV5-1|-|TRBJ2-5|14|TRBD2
CASSFAGGSETQYF
TGCGCCAGCAGCTTCGCCGGGGGGAGCGAGACCCAGTACTTC
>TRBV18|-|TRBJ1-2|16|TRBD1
CASSPRESGTDYGYTF
TGTGCCAGCTCACCAAGGGAGTCCGGGACAGACTATGGCTACACCTTC
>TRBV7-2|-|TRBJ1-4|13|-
CASSPQRNEKLFF
TGTGCCAGCAGTCCACAGCGCAATGAAAAACTGTTTTTT
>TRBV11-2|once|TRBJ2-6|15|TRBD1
CASSRQGFGANVLTF
TGTGCCAGCAGTCGACAGGGGTTTGGGGCCAACGTCCTGACTTTC
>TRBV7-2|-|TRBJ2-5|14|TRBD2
CASRRGGAAETQYF
TGTGCCAGCCGGCGCGGGGGGGCAGCTGAGACCCAGTACTTC
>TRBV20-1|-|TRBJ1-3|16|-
CSASRRGGVSGNTIYF
TGCAGTGCTAGTAGGAGGGGAGGGGTCTCTGGAAACACCATATATTTT
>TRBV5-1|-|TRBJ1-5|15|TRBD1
CASSPGTVSNQPQHF
TGCGCCAGCAGCCCCGGGACAGTAAGCAATCAGCCCCAGCATTTT
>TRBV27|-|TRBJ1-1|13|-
CASRLHSGFEAFF
TGTGCCAGCAGGCTTCACTCAGGGTTTGAAGCTTTCTTT
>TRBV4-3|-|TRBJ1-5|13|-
CASSQDLNQPQHF
TGCGCCAGCAGCCAAGATCTAAATCAGCCCCAGCATTTT
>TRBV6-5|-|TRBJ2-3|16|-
CASSYFGTWNTDTQYF
TGTGCCAGCAGTTACTTCGGGACATGGAACACAGATACGCAGTATTTT
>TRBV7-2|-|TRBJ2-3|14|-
CASSLQLATDTQYF
TGTGCCAGCAGCTTACAACTAGCCACAGATACGCAGTATTTT
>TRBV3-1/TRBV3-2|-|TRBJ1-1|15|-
CASSQARGASTEAFF
TGTGCCAGCAGCCAAGCTCGGGGAGCGAGCACTGAAGCTTTCTTT
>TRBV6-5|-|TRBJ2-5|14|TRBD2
CASSLAGGLETQYF
TGTGCCAGCAGTTTAGCGGGGGGTCTAGAGACCCAGTACTTC
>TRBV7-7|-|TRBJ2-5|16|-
CASSLGPSAVQETQYF
TGTGCTAGCAGCTTAGGCCCCTCAGCCGTCCAAGAGACCCAGTACTTC
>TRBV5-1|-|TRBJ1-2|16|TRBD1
CASSLAGTGKDYGYTF
TGCGCCAGCAGCTTGGCGGGGACAGGGAAGGACTATGGCTACACCTTC
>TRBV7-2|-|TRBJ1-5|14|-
CASSYPGDGQPQHF
TGTGCCAGCAGCTACCCAGGGGATGGTCAGCCCCAGCATTTT
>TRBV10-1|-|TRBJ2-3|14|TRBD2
CASSEKRGRDTQYF
TGCGCCAGCAGTGAAAAGCGGGGAAGAGATACGCAGTATTTT